Each of the 23 T cell receptor beta chains below was sequenced from the same sample in a study of blood T cell repertoires in COVID-19. The table came from immunoSEQ multiplex PCR; TCRdb's copy has only in-frame clones and leaves some out. The sample has 200,000 to 250,000 clones, about 87% seen once. Specimen: PBMCs or T cells enriched from blood (not recorded which). The source of these receptors is a young man with acute COVID-19.

This clone was detected only once. The chain links TRBV7-2 to TRBJ2-5, with 7 nucleotides matching TRBD1. V was pared by 5 bases and J by 4 bases, with 19 bases of the junction left unmatched. Per the germline V gene, CDR1 is SGHTA and CDR2 is FQGNSA. The CDR3 is made up of 18 amino acids. The CDR3 DNA reads TGTGCCAGCAGCCCGCGCTATGGTCGGACAGGCGGGCGAGAGACCCAGTACTTC. Translated, it gives CASSPRYGRTGGRETQYF. The full variable domain, completed using reference TRBV7-2 and TRBJ2-5, is GAGVSQSPSNKVTEKGKDVELRCDPISGHTALYWYRQSLGQGLEFLIYFQGNSAPDKSGLPSDRFSAERTGGSVSTLTIQRTQQEDSAVYLCASSPRYGRTGGRETQYFGPGTRLLVL.

The chain recombines TRBV12-3 or TRBV12-4 with TRBJ1-1, with D perhaps matching TRBD1 (6 bases). Deletions cut 6 bases from V and 1 base from J, with 9 bases between. The CDR3 runs 13 residues. The CDR3 reads CASRPDRNTEAFF. CDR3 nucleotide sequence: TGTGCCAGCAGACCGGACAGGAACACTGAAGCTTTCTTT.

This chain connects TRBV2 to TRBJ1-2; 9 bases match TRBD1. Germline V lookup: CDR1 SNHLY, CDR2 FYNNEI. The junction had 7 bases not matched to a gene; V was cut back by 6 bases and J by 5 bases. CDR3 size: 14 residues. Written as DNA, the CDR3 is TGTGCCAGCAGCGATCCGGGACAGGGTTATGGCTACACCTTC. This encodes CASSDPGQGYGYTF.

This clone showed up just once. V is TRBV2 and J is TRBJ1-1, with D possibly being TRBD1 (5 bases). CDR3 size: 12 residues. Germline V gene sequence: CDR1 SNHLY, CDR2 FYNNEI. V was shortened by 7 bases and J by 1 base, with 7 bases between the two germline ends. The CDR3 nucleotides read TGTGCCAGCAAGCAGGGGAACACTGAAGCTTTCTTT. Residues: CASKQGNTEAFF.

V usage is TRBV18 and J usage is TRBJ1-1; 8 positions agree with TRBD1. V dropped 3 bases and J dropped 4; count of bases not matched to a gene: 10. Looked up from germline, CDR1 is KGHSH and CDR2 is LQKENI. The CDR3 extends over 16 amino acids. CDR3 in DNA: TGTGCCAGCTCACCCCCAGGACAGGGCGGGGGCACTGAAGCTTTCTTT. Amino acids: CASSPPGQGGGTEAFF.

This rearrangement joins TRBV27 to TRBJ2-7; 8 bases map to TRBD1. This CDR3 is 15 amino acids long. Germline V CDR1 and CDR2: MNHEY, SMNVEV (reference sequence). With 5 bases clipped from V and 3 bases from J, the junction kept 9 bases outside the gene matches. The CDR3 sequence is CASSLTGTGLYEQYF. The CDR3 DNA is TGTGCCAGCAGTCTAACCGGGACAGGACTCTACGAGCAGTACTTC.

This clone was counted once. The V call is TRBV9, the J call TRBJ2-2, with TRBD1 matching 7 bases. Unmatched junction bases numbered 2, after V lost 0 bases and J lost 3 bases. The CDR3 has 15 residues. Germline values: CDR1 SGDLS, CDR2 YYNGEE. The DNA for the CDR3 is TGTGCCAGCAGCGTAGGGGACAGCTACACCGGGGAGCTGTTTTTT. Protein: CASSVGDSYTGELFF. The complete variable domain, with remaining parts taken from reference TRBV9 and TRBJ2-2, reads DSGVTQTPKHLITATGQRVTLRCSPRSGDLSVYWYQQSLDQGLQFLIQYYNGEERAKGNILERFSAQQFPDLHSELNLSSLELGDSALYFCASSVGDSYTGELFFGEGSRLTVL.

The V call is TRBV30, the J call TRBJ1-3; the D gene is possibly TRBD1 (5 bases). V was pared by 3 bases and J by 0 bases, with 9 bases between. This CDR3 is 14 amino acids long. Germline V gene lookup returns CDR1 GTSNPN and CDR2 SVGIG (reference sequence). CDR3 region: CAWRLTVSGNTIYF. The CDR3 region has the DNA TGTGCCTGGAGACTGACAGTCTCTGGAAACACCATATATTTT.

This chain links TRBV24-1 with TRBJ2-1; 14 bases line up with TRBD2. Trimming cost V 4 bases and J 6 bases; bases outside gene matches: 1. The CDR3 totals 15 residues. Germline CDR1 is KGHDR and CDR2 is SFDVKD. CDR3 protein: CATSEGLAGVNEQFF. The CDR3 DNA is TGTGCCACCAGTGAGGGACTAGCGGGAGTCAATGAGCAGTTCTTC.

This rearrangement joins TRBV6-5 to TRBJ1-4; D is ambiguous. Germline-derived CDR1 and CDR2 are MNHEY and SVGAGI. This CDR3 has 10 amino acids. Trimming took 7 bases from V and 5 from J, leaving 2 bases between them. CDR3 protein: CASTNEKLFF. CDR3 coding DNA: TGTGCCAGCACGAATGAAAAACTGTTTTTT.

This rearrangement joins TRBV5-8 to TRBJ1-3; D not resolved. The germline V and J ends were trimmed by 3 bases and 0 bases, with 16 bases remaining between them. The CDR3 covers 17 residues. In germline, CDR1 is SGHTS, CDR2 YDEGEE. CDR3 sequence (DNA): TGTGCCAGCAGCTCCGGCCGGGAGTTAAGCTCTGGAAACACCATATATTTT. Translation: CASSSGRELSSGNTIYF.

The chain couples TRBV27 to TRBJ2-7; 7 nucleotides align to TRBD2. This CDR3 region has 14 residues. V gave up 7 bases and J gave up 3 bases; unmatched junction bases: 9. Germline V gene lookup returns CDR1 MNHEY and CDR2 SMNVEV (reference sequence). In DNA, the CDR3 is TGTGCCAGCACCATGGGGACTACCTACTACGAGCAGTACTTC. It encodes CASTMGTTYYEQYF.

In this sample, this clone turned up once. The chain couples TRBV29-1 to TRBJ2-1, with unresolved D. Per germline, CDR1 SQVTM and CDR2 ANQGSEA. The CDR3 has 14 amino acids. Trimming stripped 1 base from V and 7 bases from J, with 14 bases between. CDR3 residues: CSVEARDPGNEQFF. CDR3 in DNA: TGCAGCGTTGAAGCCCGCGACCCCGGGAATGAGCAGTTCTTC.

This chain links TRBV28 with TRBJ1-1; weak D call: TRBD1 (6 bases). V was shortened by 6 bases and J by 4 bases, with 18 bases between the two germline ends. Per the germline V gene, CDR1 is MDHEN and CDR2 is SYDVKM. The CDR3 is made up of 15 amino acids. CDR3 region: CASSLTGRMGTEAFF. In DNA form, the CDR3 reads TGTGCCAGCAGCCTGACAGGCCGGATGGGCACTGAAGCTTTCTTT.

The chain joins TRBV11-3 to TRBJ2-2, with a possible D match to TRBD2 (5 bases). V was shortened by 0 bases and J by 6 bases, with 14 bases between the two germline ends. Germline V gene data show CDR1 as SGHNT and CDR2 as YENEEA. The CDR3 consists of 16 residues. CDR3 region: CASSLDDYSWAGELFF. The DNA of the CDR3 is TGTGCCAGCAGCTTAGACGACTACTCTTGGGCCGGGGAGCTGTTTTTT. The variable domain in full, completed from reference TRBV11-3 and TRBJ2-2, reads EAGVVQSPRYKIIEKKQPVAFWCNPISGHNTLYWYLQNLGQGPELLIRYENEEAVDDSQLPKDRFSAERLKGVDSTLKIQPAELGDSAVYLCASSLDDYSWAGELFFGEGSRLTVL.

The chain joins TRBV4-2 to TRBJ2-3; D is perhaps TRBD1 (6 bases). V was shortened by 5 bases and J by 0 bases, with 12 bases between the two germline ends. CDR1 LGHNA and CDR2 YNFKEQ come from the germline V gene. The length of the CDR3 is 15 residues. The DNA of the CDR3 is TGTGCCAGCAGCTCCTCCAGGGGAAGCACAGATACGCAGTATTTT. Translation gives CASSSSRGSTDTQYF.

The chain is built from TRBV6-5 and TRBJ2-5, with 8 bases that match TRBD1. CDR3 length: 15 residues. Germline lookup yields CDR1 MNHEY and CDR2 SVGAGI. Losses at the gene ends were 5 bases for V and 0 bases for J; bases not matched to a gene: 5. CDR3 in amino acids: CASSHGQGHQETQYF. The CDR3 coding sequence is TGTGCCAGCAGTCATGGACAGGGACACCAAGAGACCCAGTACTTC.

V usage is TRBV7-2 and J usage is TRBJ1-1; 8 bases align to TRBD1. The germline V gene has CDR1 SGHTA and CDR2 FQGNSA. The CDR3 length is 16 residues. J was trimmed by 1 base and V by 5 bases; bases with no gene match: 9. The chain's CDR3 is CASSTIWTGRNTEAFF. The CDR3 nucleotides are TGTGCCAGCAGCACGATTTGGACAGGGCGGAACACTGAAGCTTTCTTT.

This chain joins TRBV6-4 and TRBJ2-2; 9 bases match TRBD2. The CDR3 sequence is 14 residues long. Germline assignment: CDR1 MRHNA and CDR2 SNTAGT. V was clipped by 4 bases and J by 6 bases; unmatched bases: 3. The CDR3 reads CASSVGTSSGELFF. CDR3 nucleotides: TGTGCCAGCAGTGTCGGGACTAGCTCCGGGGAGCTGTTTTTT.

J is TRBJ2-1 and V is TRBV7-2; the match to TRBD2 covers 8 bases. Germline CDR1 SGHTA, CDR2 FQGNSA. This CDR3 has 16 amino acids. V was clipped by 1 base and J by 2 bases; unmatched bases: 4. The CDR3 loop is CASSLVGTSPYNEQFF. CDR3 DNA sequence: TGTGCCAGCAGCTTAGTCGGGACTAGTCCCTACAATGAGCAGTTCTTC.

CDR3 coding DNA: TGTGCCACCAGCAGAGGAGACAGGGGGCTCCAAGAGACCCAGTACTTC. Its protein is CATSRGDRGLQETQYF. The chain combines TRBV15 with TRBJ2-5, with 10 positions matching TRBD1. The J segment lost 1 base and the V segment lost 1 base, leaving 3 bases of the junction unmatched. Germline CDR1 reads LNHNV; CDR2 reads YYDKDF (reference sequence). The CDR3 is made up of 16 amino acids. Full variable domain (remainder filled in from reference TRBV15 and TRBJ2-5): DAMVIQNPRYQVTQFGKPVTLSCSQTLNHNVMYWYQQKSSQAPKLLFHYYDKDFNNEADTPDNFQSRRPNTSFCFLDIRSPGLGDTAMYLCATSRGDRGLQETQYFGPGTRLLVL.

This clone was counted once. The V and J genes are TRBV28 and TRBJ1-2; TRBD1 matches 9 bases. This CDR3 has 15 residues. Looked up from germline, CDR1 is MDHEN and CDR2 is SYDVKM. The V gene end was trimmed by 6 bases and the J gene end by 0 bases; junction bases not matched to a gene: 5. CDR3 loop: CASRGTGTTNYGYTF. CDR3 nucleotides: TGTGCCAGCAGGGGGACAGGGACTACTAACTATGGCTACACCTTC.

V and J are TRBV14 and TRBJ1-4; 10 bases line up with TRBD1. The CDR3 runs 15 residues. J gave up 8 bases and V 6 bases, and 9 bases lay outside the gene matches. CDR1 is SGHDN, CDR2 FVKESK, per germline. The DNA for the CDR3 is TGTGCCAGCAGAAAAACCGGGACAGGGGACGAAAAACTGTTTTTT. Translated: CASRKTGTGDEKLFF.